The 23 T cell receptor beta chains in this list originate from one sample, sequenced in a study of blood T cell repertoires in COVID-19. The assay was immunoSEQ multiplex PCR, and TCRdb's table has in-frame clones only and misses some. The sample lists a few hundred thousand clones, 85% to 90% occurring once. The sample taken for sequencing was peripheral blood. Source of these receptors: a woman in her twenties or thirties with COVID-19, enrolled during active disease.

The CDR3 bases are TGTGCCAGCAGCCAAGATCGGGGACTAGCGGGAGTTCACGGGACAGATACGCAGTATTTT. Residues: CASSQDRGLAGVHGTDTQYF. V is TRBV3-1 (or the pseudogene TRBV3-2) and J is TRBJ2-3, with 14 bases fitting TRBD2. This CDR3 has 20 amino acids. Germline CDR1 reads LGHDT; CDR2 reads YNNKEL (reference sequence). Trimming removed 0 bases from V and 3 bases from J; junction bases left unmatched: 11.

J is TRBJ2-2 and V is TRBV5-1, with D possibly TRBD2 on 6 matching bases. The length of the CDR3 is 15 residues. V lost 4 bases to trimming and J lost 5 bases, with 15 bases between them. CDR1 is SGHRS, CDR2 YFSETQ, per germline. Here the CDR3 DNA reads TGCGCCAGCAGCGGGGACGGCGGAGGGACCGGGGAGCTGTTTTTT. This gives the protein CASSGDGGGTGELFF.

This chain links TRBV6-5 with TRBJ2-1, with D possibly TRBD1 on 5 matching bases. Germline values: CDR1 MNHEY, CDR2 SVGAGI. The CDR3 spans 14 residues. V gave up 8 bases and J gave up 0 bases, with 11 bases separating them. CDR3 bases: TGTGCCAGCGAACAGGCGAGCTCCTACAATGAGCAGTTCTTC. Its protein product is CASEQASSYNEQFF.

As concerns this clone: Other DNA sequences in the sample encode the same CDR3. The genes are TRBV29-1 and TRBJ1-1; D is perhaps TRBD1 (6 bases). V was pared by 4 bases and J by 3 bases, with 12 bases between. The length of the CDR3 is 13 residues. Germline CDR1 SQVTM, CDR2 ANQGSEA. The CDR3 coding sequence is TGCAGCGTTGGCAGGGGCAGGGACACTGAAGCTTTCTTT. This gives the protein CSVGRGRDTEAFF. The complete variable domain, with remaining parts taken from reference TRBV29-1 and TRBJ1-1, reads SAVISQKPSRDICQRGTSLTIQCQVDSQVTMMFWYRQQPGQSLTLIATANQGSEATYESGFVIDKFPISRPNLTFSTLTVSNMSPEDSSIYLCSVGRGRDTEAFFGQGTRLTVV.

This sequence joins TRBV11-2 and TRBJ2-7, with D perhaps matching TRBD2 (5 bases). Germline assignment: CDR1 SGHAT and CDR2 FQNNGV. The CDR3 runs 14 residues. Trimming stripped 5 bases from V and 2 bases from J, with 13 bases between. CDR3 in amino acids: CASSRPETTYEQYF. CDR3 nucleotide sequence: TGTGCCAGCAGCCGACCCGAGACTACCTACGAGCAGTACTTC.

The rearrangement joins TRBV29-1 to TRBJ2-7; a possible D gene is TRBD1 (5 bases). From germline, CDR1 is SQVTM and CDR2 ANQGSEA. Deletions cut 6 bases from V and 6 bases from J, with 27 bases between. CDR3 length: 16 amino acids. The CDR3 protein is CSVTGWATLGVGEQYF. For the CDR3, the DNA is TGCAGCGTCACCGGGTGGGCGACCCTAGGGGTGGGCGAGCAGTACTTC.

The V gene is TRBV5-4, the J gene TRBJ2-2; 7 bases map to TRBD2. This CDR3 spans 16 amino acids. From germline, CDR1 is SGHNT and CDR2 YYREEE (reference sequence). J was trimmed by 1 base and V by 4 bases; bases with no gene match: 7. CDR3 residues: CASSAGLGLNTGELFF. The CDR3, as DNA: TGTGCCAGCAGCGCCGGACTAGGATTGAACACCGGGGAGCTGTTTTTT.

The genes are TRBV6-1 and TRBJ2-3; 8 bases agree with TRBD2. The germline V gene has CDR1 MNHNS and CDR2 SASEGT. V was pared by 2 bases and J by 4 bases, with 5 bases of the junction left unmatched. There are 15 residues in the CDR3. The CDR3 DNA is TGTGCCAGCAGTGAAAGGGCGGGAGGCCCAGATACGCAGTATTTT. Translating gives CASSERAGGPDTQYF.

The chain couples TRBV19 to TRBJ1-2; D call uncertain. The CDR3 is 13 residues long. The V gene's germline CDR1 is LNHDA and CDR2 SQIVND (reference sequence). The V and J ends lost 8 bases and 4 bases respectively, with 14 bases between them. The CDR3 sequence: CASSGRIGYGYTF. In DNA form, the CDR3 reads TGTGCCAGTTCAGGAAGGATTGGCTATGGCTACACCTTC.

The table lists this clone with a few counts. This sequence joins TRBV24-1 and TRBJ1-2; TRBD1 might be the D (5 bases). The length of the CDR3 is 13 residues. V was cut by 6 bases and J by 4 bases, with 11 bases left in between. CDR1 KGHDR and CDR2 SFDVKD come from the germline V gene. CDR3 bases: TGTGCCACCAGTCATACGGGGGGCTATGGCTACACCTTC. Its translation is CATSHTGGYGYTF.

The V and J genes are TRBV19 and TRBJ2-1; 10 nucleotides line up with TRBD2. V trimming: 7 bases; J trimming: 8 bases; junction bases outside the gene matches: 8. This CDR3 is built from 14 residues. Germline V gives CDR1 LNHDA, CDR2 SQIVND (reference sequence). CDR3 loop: CASTSSGRLHEQFF. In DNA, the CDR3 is TGTGCCAGTACCTCTAGCGGGAGATTGCATGAGCAGTTCTTC.

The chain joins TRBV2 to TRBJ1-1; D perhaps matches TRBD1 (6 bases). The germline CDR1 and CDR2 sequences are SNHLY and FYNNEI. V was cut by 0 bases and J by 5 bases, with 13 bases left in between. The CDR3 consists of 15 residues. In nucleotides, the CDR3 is TGTGCCAGCAGTGAAGCGCTTGGGGGCGGGACTGAAGCTTTCTTT. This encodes CASSEALGGGTEAFF.

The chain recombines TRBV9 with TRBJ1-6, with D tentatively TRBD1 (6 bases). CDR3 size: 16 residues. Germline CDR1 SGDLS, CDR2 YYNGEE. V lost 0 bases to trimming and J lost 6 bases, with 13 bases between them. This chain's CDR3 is CASSVEGSRGNSPLHF. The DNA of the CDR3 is TGTGCCAGCAGCGTAGAAGGCAGCAGGGGTAATTCACCCCTCCACTTT.

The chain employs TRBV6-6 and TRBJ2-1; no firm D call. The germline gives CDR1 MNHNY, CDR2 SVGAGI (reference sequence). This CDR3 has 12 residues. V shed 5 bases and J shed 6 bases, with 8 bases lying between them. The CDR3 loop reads CASSLQTNEQFF. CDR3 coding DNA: TGTGCCAGCAGTCTACAAACCAATGAGCAGTTCTTC.

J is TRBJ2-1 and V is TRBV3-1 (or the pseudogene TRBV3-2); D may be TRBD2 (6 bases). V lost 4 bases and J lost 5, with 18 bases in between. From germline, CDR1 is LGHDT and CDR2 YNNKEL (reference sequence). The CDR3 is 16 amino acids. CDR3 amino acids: CASSPTPGLDDNEQFF. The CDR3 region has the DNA TGTGCCAGCAGCCCAACACCGGGACTGGATGACAATGAGCAGTTCTTC.

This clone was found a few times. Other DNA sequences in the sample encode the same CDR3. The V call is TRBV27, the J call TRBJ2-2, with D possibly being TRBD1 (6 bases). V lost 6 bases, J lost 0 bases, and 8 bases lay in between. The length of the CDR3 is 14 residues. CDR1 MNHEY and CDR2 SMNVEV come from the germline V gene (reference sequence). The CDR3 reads CASRWTANTGELFF. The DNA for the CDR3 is TGTGCCAGCAGATGGACAGCGAACACCGGGGAGCTGTTTTTT.

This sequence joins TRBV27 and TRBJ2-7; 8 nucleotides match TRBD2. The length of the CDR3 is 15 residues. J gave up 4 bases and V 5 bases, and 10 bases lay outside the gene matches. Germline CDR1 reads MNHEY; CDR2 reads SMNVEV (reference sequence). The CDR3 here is CASSRVAGKLYEQYF. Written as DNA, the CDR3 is TGTGCCAGCAGTCGAGTAGCGGGAAAACTATACGAGCAGTACTTC.

This CDR3 is CASSPWRGLNTEAFF. In nucleotides, the CDR3 is TGTGCCAGCAGCCCTTGGCGGGGTTTGAACACTGAAGCTTTCTTT. The rearrangement uses TRBV14 and TRBJ1-1; D gene ambiguous. The CDR3 has 15 residues. V lost 4 bases, J lost 0 bases, and 12 bases lay in between. Germline-derived CDR1 and CDR2 are SGHDN and FVKESK.

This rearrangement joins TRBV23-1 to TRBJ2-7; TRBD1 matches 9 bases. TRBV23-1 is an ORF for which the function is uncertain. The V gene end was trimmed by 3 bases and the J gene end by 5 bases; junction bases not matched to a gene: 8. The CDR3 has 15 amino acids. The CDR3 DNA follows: TGCGCCAGCAGTCAGTGCCGGGACAGGGACCACGAGCAGTACTTC. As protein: CASSQCRDRDHEQYF.

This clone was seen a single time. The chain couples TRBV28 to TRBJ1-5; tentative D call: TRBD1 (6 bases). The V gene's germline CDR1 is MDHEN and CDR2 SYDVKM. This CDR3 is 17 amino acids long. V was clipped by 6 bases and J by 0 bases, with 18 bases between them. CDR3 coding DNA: TGTGCCAGCAGCTCCACTTACAGGGTGGTTAGCAATCAGCCCCAGCATTTT. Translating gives CASSSTYRVVSNQPQHF.

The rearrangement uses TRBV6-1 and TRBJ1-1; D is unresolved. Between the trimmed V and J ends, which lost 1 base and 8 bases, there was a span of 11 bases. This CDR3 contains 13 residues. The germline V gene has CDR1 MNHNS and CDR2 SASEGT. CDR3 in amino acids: CASSEGLQSEAFF. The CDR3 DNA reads TGTGCCAGCAGTGAAGGATTACAGTCAGAAGCTTTCTTT.

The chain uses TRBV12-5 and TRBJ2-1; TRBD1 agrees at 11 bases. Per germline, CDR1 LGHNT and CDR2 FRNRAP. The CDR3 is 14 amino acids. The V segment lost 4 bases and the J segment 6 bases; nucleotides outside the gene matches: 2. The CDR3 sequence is CASGSGQGVNEQFF. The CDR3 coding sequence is TGTGCTAGTGGTTCGGGACAGGGGGTCAATGAGCAGTTCTTC.

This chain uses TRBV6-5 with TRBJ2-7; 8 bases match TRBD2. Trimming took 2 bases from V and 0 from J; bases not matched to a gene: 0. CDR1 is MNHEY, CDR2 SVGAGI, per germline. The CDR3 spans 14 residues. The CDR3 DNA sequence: TGTGCCAGCAGTTACGGGACTAGCTCCTACGAGCAGTACTTC. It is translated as CASSYGTSSYEQYF.